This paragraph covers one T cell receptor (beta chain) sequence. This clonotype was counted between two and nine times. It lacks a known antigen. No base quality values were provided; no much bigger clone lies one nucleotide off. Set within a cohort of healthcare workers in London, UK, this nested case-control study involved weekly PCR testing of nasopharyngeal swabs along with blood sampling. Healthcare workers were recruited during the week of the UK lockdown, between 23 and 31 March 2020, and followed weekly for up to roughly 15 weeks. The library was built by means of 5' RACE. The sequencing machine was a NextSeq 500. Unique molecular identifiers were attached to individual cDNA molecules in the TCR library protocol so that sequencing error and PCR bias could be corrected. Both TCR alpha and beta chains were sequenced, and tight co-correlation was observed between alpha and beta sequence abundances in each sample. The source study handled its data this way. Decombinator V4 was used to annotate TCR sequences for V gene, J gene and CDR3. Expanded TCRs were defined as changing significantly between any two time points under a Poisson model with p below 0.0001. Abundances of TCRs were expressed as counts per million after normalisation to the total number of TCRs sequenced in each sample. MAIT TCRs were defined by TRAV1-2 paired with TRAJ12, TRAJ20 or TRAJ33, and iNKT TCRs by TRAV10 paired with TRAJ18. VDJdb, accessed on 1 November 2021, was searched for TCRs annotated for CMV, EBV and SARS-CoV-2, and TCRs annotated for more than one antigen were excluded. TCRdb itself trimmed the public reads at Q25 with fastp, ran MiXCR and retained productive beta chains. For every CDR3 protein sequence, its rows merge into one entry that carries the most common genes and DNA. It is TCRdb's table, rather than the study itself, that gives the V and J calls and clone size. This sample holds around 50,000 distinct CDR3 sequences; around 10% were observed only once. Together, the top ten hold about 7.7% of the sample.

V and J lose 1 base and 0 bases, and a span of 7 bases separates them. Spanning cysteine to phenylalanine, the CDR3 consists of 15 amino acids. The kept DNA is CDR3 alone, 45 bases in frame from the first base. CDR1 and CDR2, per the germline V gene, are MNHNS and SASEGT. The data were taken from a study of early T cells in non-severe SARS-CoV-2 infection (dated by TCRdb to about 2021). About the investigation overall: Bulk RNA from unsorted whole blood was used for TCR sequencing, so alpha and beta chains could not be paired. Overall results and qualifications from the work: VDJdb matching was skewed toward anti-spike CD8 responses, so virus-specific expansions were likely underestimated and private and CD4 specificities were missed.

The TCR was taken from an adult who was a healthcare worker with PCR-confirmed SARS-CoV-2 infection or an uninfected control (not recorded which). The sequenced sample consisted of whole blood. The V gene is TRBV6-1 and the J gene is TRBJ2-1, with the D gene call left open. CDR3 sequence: CASSEVAISYNEQFF. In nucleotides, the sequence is TGTGCCAGCAGTGAAGTGGCCATCTCCTACAATGAGCAGTTCTTC.